This TCR beta chain was observed in a study of shared clonotypes between healthy human individuals. About this clone: In the same sample, other DNA sequences code for this CDR3.

The V end lost 0 bases, the J end lost 2 bases, and 7 bases lay between the germline ends. The CDR3 loop spans 14 amino acids. Germline values: CDR1 LGHNA, CDR2 YSLEER. TCRdb keeps only in-frame clones here, not all; method: immunoSEQ multiplex PCR. The table includes approximately 1.9 million clones, 80% to 95% detected once. It was CD45RO-negative cells, positively selected for CCR7, that made up naive CD8 cells, with terminally differentiated effector memory CD45RA+ cells excluded. Sequencing was done on a sample of naive CD8+ T cells from PBMCs. The receptor comes from a man younger than 30 in good health. Some clones in this sample may be carry-over from other donors' samples. The rearrangement joins TRBV4-3 to TRBJ1-1, with D unresolved. CDR3 amino acids: CASSQDTGNTEAFF. The DNA for the CDR3 is TGCGCCAGCAGCCAAGATACGGGTAACACTGAAGCTTTCTTT.